The clone carrying this TCR beta chain was observed a few times. Antigen: not known. The data originate from a study of beta chain features in type 1 diabetes. General study results and limits: Sequencing from cDNA could over-represent high-TCR-expressing cells.

Reverse transcription of all isolated RNA meant that expressed TCRB transcripts were sequenced. Repertoires were generated with immunoSEQ multiplex PCR, while TCRdb's copy carries only in-frame clones and drops some. The sample includes 400,000 to 500,000 clones, approximately 15% of them seen just once. A heparinised blood draw that averaged approximately 120 mL was obtained once from each donor. This TCR came from a young man in good health. Input material: naive CD4+ T cells from blood.

In DNA form, the CDR3 reads TGTGCCAGCTCACCGTCAGTTGGCAGTCTTAGCACAGATACGCAGTATTTT. This codes for CASSPSVGSLSTDTQYF. The chain combines TRBV18 with TRBJ2-3, with unresolved D. Germline-derived CDR1 and CDR2 are KGHSH and LQKENI. This CDR3 is built from 17 residues. V lost 3 bases and J lost 0, with 16 bases in between.